This T cell receptor (beta chain) comes out of a study of cytomegalovirus exposure and HLA in healthy donors. Study information: Drawn from HLA-typed donors, about 82 million unique TCRs were held in an early data release.

This clone was observed a handful of times. Though probably carrying unrecorded immune exposures, donors were nominally healthy at sampling. PCR used 60 Vbeta primers and 13 Jbeta primers. Assay: immunoSEQ multiplex PCR; the TCRdb copy retains only in-frame clones and omits some. Of roughly 150,000 clones in the sample, about four fifths were seen once. This CDR3 has 12 residues. Germline V lookup: CDR1 MNHNY, CDR2 SVGAGI (reference sequence). The V gene lost 4 bases and the J gene lost 13 bases, with 14 bases spanning the gap. The material sequenced was PBMCs. The TCR originated in a woman between 35 and 50 years old in good health and CMV-seropositive. The J gene is TRBJ2-1, the V gene TRBV6-6; D uncertain. The DNA for the CDR3 is TGTGCCAGCAGTTCGGAGCCTGTTCTCCAGTTCTTC. Translation: CASSSEPVLQFF.